This T cell receptor (beta chain) appears in the sequencing data of a study of regulatory T cells in long-lasting Graves disease. With iRepertoire HTBI primers and Arm-PCR of CDR3 regions, TCR beta libraries were built. As handled by the study authors: The study identified more than 55 TRBV and some 15 TRBJ segments across samples. MiXCR was run by TCRdb on the multiplex PCR reads, yielding one entry per CDR3 protein. The V and J calls reflect TCRdb's pipeline rather than the authors' work. The sample includes around 400,000 distinct CDR3 sequences, approximately 16% of them seen just once. Time point noted: newly diagnosed GD, antithyroid drugs for less than 3 months. PBMC RNA served as the TCR library source. This clonotype was found a few times. CDR1 SGHTA and CDR2 FQGNSA come from the germline V gene. The ends lost 0 bases at V and 6 bases at J; junction bases unmatched: 10. This CDR3 spans 17 amino acids.

The sample was also reused in another study, on T cells in Graves' hyperthyroidism and ophthalmopathy. That paper adds: TCR CDR3 regions were first amplified by RT-PCR with HTBI primers. Through a model of 13 V-J features, ophthalmopathy was separated from stable hyperthyroidism.

The chain is built from TRBV7-2 and TRBJ2-3; TRBD2 matches 9 bases. The starting material was peripheral blood mononuclear cells (PBMCs), obtained at new diagnosis, from a patient treated with antithyroid drugs. This receptor was identified in a woman aged 40-49 years with Graves disease. The CDR3 sequence is CASSLALGSGSMDTQYF. The CDR3 DNA reads TGTGCCAGCAGCTTAGCGCTTGGTAGCGGGAGTATGGATACGCAGTATTTT. Filled out from reference TRBV7-2 and TRBJ2-3, the complete variable domain reads GAGVSQSPSNKVTEKGKDVELRCDPISGHTALYWYRQSLGQGLEFLIYFQGNSAPDKSGLPSDRFSAERTGGSVSTLTIQRTQQEDSAVYLCASSLALGSGSMDTQYFGPGTRLTVL.